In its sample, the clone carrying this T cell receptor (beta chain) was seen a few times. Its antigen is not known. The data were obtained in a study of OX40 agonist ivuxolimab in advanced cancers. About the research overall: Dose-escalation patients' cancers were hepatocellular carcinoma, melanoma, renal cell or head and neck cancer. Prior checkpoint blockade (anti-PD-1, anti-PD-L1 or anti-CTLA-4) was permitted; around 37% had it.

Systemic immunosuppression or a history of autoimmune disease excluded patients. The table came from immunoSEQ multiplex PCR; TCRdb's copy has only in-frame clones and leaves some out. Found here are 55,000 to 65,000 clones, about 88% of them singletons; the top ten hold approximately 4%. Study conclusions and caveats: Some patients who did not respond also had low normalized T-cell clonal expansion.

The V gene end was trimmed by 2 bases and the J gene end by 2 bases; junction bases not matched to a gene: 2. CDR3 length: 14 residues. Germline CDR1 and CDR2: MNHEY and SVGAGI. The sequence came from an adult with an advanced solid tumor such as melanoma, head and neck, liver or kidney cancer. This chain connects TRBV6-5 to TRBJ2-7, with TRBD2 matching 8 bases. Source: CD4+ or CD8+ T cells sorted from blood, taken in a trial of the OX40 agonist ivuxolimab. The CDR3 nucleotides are TGTGCCAGCAGTTACCGGGAGGGCCCCTACGAGCAGTACTTC. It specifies CASSYREGPYEQYF.